What follows describes a single TCR beta chain. Its antigen is still unknown. Generation of TCR cDNA used 5'RACE template switching (which added a universal primer site and UMIs). Each CDR3 protein is one row after TCRdb ran MiXCR on the 5' RACE reads. The data show roughly 330,000 distinct CDR3 sequences, around 6.8% seen once. The data were obtained in a study of T cells after yellow fever vaccination. CDR1 is ENHRY, CDR2 SYGVKD, per germline. The CDR3 consists of 13 residues. V shed 3 bases and J shed 5 bases, with 10 bases lying between them. Regarding the study as a whole: Contamination of FACS-sorted repertoires by abundant clonotypes from the bulk population could occur. Peaking faster, on day 5 versus 15, the secondary response was nonetheless weaker.

This TCR came from a man in his late teens or twenties who received the YFV17D yellow fever vaccine. The sequencing used PBMCs, collected around 45 days after the first yellow fever vaccination. The rearrangement uses TRBV10-3 and TRBJ2-5, with TRBD1 as a possible D gene (5 bases). CDR3 nucleotide sequence: TGTGCCATCAGTGATGTAGGGGTCGAGACCCAGTACTTC. Its protein product is CAISDVGVETQYF.